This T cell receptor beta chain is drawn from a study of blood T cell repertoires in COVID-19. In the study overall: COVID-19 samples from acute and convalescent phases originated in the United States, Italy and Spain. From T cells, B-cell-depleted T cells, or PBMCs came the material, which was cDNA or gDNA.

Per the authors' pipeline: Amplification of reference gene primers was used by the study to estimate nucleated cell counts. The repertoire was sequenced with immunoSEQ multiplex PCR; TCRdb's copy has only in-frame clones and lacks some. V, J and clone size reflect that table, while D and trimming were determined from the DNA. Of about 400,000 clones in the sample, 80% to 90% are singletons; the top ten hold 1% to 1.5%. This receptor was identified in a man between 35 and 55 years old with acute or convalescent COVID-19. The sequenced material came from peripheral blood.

The CDR3 region has the DNA TGTGCCAGCAGCGTAGCAGGGATGTCGACTGAAGCTTTCTTT. As protein: CASSVAGMSTEAFF. This sequence joins TRBV9 and TRBJ1-1; maybe TRBD1 (5 bases). V shed 0 bases and J shed 5 bases, with 11 bases lying between them. Germline V gene data show CDR1 as SGDLS and CDR2 as YYNGEE. The CDR3 covers 14 residues.